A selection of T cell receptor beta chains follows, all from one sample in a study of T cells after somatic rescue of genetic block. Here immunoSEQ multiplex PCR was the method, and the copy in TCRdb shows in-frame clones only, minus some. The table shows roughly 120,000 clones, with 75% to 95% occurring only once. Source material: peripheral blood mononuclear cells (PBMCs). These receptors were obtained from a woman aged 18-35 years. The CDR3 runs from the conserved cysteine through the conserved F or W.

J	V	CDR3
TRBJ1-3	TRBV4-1	CASSQGTVGGNTIYF
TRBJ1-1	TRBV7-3	CASSLGGGTEAFF
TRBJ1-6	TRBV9	CASSVEVESSYNSPLHF
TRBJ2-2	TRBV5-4	CASSTIGQGRDTGELFF
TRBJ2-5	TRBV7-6	CASSLALAGGQETQYF
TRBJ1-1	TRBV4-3	CASSQESGDTEAFF
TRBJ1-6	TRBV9	CASSVDPGQGNSPLHF
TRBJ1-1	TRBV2	CASSVGTGYTEAFF
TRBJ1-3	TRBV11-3	CASSDPDRGRDTIYF
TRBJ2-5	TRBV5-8	CASSFQRGPAQETQYF
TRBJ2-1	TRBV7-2	CAIRGGGYEQFF
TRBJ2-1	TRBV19	CATKAASGTSGYNEQFF
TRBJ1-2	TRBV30	CAWSTMRGSNYGYTF
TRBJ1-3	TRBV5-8	CASSLRGNTIYF
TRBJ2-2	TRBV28	CASSRVGTVGAGELFF
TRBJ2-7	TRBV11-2	CASSFLAGGTYEQYF
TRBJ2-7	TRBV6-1	CASTPELGPREQYF
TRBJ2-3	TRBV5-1	CASSLHLAGADTQYF
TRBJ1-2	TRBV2	CASQGAGGYTF